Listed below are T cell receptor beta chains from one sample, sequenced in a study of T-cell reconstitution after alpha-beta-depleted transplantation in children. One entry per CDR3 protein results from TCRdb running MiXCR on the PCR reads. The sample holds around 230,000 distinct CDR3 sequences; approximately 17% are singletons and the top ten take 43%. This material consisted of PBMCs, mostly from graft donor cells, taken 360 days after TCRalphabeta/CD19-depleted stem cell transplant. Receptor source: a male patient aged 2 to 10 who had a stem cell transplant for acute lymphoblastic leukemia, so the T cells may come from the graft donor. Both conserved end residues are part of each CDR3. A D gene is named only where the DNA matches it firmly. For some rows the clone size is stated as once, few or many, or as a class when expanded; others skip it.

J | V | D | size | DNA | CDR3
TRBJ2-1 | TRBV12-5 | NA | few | TGTGCTAGTGGTTTGGTGCGGGGAAGCTCCTACAATGAGCAGTTCTTC | CASGLVRGSSYNEQFF
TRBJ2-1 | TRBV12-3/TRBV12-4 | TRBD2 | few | TGTGCCAGCAGCCTACTAGCGGGGGTACCCAATGAGCAGTTCTTC | CASSLLAGVPNEQFF
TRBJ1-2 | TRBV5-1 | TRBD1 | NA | TGCGCCAGCAGCTCGGCCCCATCCGGGACAGGGGCTAACTATGGCTACACCTTC | CASSSAPSGTGANYGYTF
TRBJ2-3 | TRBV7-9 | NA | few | TGTGCCAGCGGCTTAGGGGGTAAAAGCACAGATACGCAGTATTTT | CASGLGGKSTDTQYF
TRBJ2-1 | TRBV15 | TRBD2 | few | TGTGCCACCAGCACGAGCGATAGGTGGCGGGGGACCAACAATGAGCAGTTCTTC | CATSTSDRWRGTNNEQFF
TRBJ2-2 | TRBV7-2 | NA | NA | TGTGCCAGCAGCGTGGACACCGGGGAGCTGTTTTTT | CASSVDTGELFF
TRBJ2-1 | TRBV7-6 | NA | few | TGTGCCAGCAGCTCCAGTCCCTTCTACAATGAGCAGTTCTTC | CASSSSPFYNEQFF
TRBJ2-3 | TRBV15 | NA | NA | TGTGCCACCAGCAGAGACACCGGGACTGATGTTGGAGATACGCAGTATTTT | CATSRDTGTDVGDTQYF
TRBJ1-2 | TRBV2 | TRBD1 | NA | TGTGCCAGCAGAATTGGACAGGGCGGCTACACCTTC | CASRIGQGGYTF
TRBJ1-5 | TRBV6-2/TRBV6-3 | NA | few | TGTGCCAGCAGTAGGGTGGCGGCGAGGTTGGTGCGGGCACAATCAGATCAGCCCCAGCATTTT | CASSRVAARLVRAQSDQPQHF
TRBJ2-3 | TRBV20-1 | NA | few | TGCAGTGCTACCTCGAGGGGAGATACGCAGTATTTT | CSATSRGDTQYF
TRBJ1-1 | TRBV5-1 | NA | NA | TGCGCCAGCAGCGGGACGAGGGTGTCTGAAGCTTTCTTT | CASSGTRVSEAFF
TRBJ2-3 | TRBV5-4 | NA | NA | TGTGCCAGCAGCAGTGGGAGGACTCGGGGTTTAACAGATACGCAGTATTTT | CASSSGRTRGLTDTQYF
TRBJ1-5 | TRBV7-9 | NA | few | TGTGCCAGCAGCTTAGATGGGGGTGCGAGCAATCAGCCCCAGCATTTT | CASSLDGGASNQPQHF
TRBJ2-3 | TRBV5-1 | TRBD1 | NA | TGCGCCAGCAGCTTAGGGACAGGTGACGATACGCAGTATTTT | CASSLGTGDDTQYF
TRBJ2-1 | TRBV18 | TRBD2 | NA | TGTGCCAGCTCACTGGGACTAGTCGATGAGCAGTTCTTC | CASSLGLVDEQFF
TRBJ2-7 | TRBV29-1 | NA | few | TGCAGCGTTGTCGGTCTGAGGGAGTCCTACTACGAGCAGTACTTC | CSVVGLRESYYEQYF
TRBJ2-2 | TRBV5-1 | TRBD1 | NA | TGCGCCAGCAGCACCGGGACAGACGCTTTTTTAACCGGGGAGCTGTTTTTT | CASSTGTDAFLTGELFF
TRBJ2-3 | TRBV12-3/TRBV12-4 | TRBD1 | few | TGTGCCAGCAGTCCCGGGACAGTAAATACGCAGTATTTT | CASSPGTVNTQYF
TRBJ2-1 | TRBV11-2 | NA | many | TGTGCCAGCAGCCCAGGTGGTGGGGGTTACAATGAGCAGTTCTTC | CASSPGGGGYNEQFF
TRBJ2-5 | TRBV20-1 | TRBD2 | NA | TGCAGCCTCGGACTAGCGGGAGGACTCGAGGAGACCCAGTACTTC | CSLGLAGGLEETQYF
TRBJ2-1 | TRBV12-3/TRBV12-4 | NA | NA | TGTGCCAGCAGTTTTGGCAGGGCCTCCTACAATGAGCAGTTCTTC | CASSFGRASYNEQFF
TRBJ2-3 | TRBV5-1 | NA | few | TGCGCCAGCAGCTTGTCGGACTTCACAGATACGCAGTATTTT | CASSLSDFTDTQYF
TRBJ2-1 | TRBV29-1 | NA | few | TGCAGCGTTGAAGGTGCGGGGCCGGACAATGAGCAGTTCTTC | CSVEGAGPDNEQFF
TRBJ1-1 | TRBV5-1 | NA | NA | TGCGCCAGCAGCTTTCCGGACCTGAACACTGAAGCTTTCTTT | CASSFPDLNTEAFF
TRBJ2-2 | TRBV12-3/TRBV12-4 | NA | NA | TGTGCCAGCAGTCAGACGAGCGGACCGAACACCGGGGAGCTGTTTTTT | CASSQTSGPNTGELFF
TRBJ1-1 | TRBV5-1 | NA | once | TGCGCCAGCAGGGTGAACACTGAAGCTTTCTTT | CASRVNTEAFF
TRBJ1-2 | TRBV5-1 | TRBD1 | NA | TGCGCCAGCAGCTTCGGACAGGATTATGGCTACACCTTC | CASSFGQDYGYTF
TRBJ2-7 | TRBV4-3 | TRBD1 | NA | TGCGCCAGCAGCCAAGAGGGACAGGGCTTTTACGAGCAGTACTTC | CASSQEGQGFYEQYF
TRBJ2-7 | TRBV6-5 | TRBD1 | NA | TGTGCCAGCAGTTACGCCCTGACAGGGAGATACGAGCAGTACTTC | CASSYALTGRYEQYF
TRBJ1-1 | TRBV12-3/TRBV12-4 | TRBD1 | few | TGTGCCAGCAATTCCGGACAGGGCACTGAAGCTTTCTTT | CASNSGQGTEAFF
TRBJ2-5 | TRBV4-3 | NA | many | TGCGCCAGCAGCCAAGAGTGGACTGAGGAGACCCAGTACTTC | CASSQEWTEETQYF
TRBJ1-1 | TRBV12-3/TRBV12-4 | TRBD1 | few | TGTGCCAGCAACCCGGGACAGGGGAGGGCTGAAGCTTTCTTT | CASNPGQGRAEAFF
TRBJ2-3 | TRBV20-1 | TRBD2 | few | TGCAGTGTTTCGGAGGGAGGGCATGGAGATACGCAGTATTTT | CSVSEGGHGDTQYF
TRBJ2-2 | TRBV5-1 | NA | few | TGCGCCAGCAGCTTGCTCGGCAGGACCGACGCAACCGGGGAGCTGTTTTTT | CASSLLGRTDATGELFF
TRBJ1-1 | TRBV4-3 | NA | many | TGCGCCAGCAGCCAAGATGTCGGAAAGACTGAAGCTTTCTTT | CASSQDVGKTEAFF
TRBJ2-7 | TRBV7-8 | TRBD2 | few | TGTGCCAGCAGCTTAGCCGCCCTGGGGGGGGACTCCTACGAGCAGTACTTC | CASSLAALGGDSYEQYF
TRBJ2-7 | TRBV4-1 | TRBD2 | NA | TGCGCCAGCAGCCAAGGACTAGCGGGGGGGGGAGAGCAGTACTTC | CASSQGLAGGGEQYF
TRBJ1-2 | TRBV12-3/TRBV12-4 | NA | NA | TGTGCCAGCATCCTTTATTGGCCGAGGGGGGCTCAAACACGCGGCTACACCTTC | CASILYWPRGAQTRGYTF
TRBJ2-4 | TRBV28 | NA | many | TGTGCCAGCAGTCGGGACACCGTAAACATTCAGTACTTC | CASSRDTVNIQYF
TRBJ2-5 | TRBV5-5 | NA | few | TGTGCCAGCAGCTTGAGTATGCTTCCCCGGGGGGAGACCCAGTACTTC | CASSLSMLPRGETQYF
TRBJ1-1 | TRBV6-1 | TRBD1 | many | TGTGCCAGCAGTAAACGGACAGGAACGGACACTGAAGCTTTCTTT | CASSKRTGTDTEAFF
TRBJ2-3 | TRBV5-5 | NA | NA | TGTGCCAGCAGCCGGCTCGGCGGGGTCACAGATACGCAGTATTTT | CASSRLGGVTDTQYF
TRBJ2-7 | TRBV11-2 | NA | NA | TGTGCCAGCAGCTTAGAGGGGACACTAGCGCCTTCCTACGAGCAGTACTTC | CASSLEGTLAPSYEQYF
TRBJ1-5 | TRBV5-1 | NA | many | TGCGCCAGCAGCTTGGATGGGATTCAGCCCCAGCATTTT | CASSLDGIQPQHF
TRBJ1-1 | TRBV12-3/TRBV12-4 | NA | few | TGTGCCAGCAGGGCGATAAACACTGAAGCTTTCTTT | CASRAINTEAFF